Described below is a single T cell receptor beta chain sequence and its context. Its specificity is not known. This CDR3 comprises 11 residues. The V end was cut by 3 bases, the J end by 8 bases, with 7 bases between. Template switching with 5'RACE generated the TCR cDNA and added a universal primer site and UMIs. TCRdb redid the calling of the 5' RACE reads with MiXCR, one entry per CDR3 protein. The table lists fewer than 350,000 distinct CDR3 sequences, around 4.4% of them singletons. This sample is drawn from a study of T cells after yellow fever vaccination. Notes on the study in general: Clonotype sharing between CD4 and CD8 compartments was small.

The TCR comes from a man between 18 and 35 years old who received the YFV17D yellow fever vaccine. The material was PBMCs, obtained 15 days after the yellow fever booster vaccination. The chain employs TRBV12-3 or TRBV12-4 and TRBJ1-1; D is unresolved. The CDR3 bases are TGTGCCAGCAGTTTTTTTGCGGAAGCTTTCTTT. It specifies CASSFFAEAFF.